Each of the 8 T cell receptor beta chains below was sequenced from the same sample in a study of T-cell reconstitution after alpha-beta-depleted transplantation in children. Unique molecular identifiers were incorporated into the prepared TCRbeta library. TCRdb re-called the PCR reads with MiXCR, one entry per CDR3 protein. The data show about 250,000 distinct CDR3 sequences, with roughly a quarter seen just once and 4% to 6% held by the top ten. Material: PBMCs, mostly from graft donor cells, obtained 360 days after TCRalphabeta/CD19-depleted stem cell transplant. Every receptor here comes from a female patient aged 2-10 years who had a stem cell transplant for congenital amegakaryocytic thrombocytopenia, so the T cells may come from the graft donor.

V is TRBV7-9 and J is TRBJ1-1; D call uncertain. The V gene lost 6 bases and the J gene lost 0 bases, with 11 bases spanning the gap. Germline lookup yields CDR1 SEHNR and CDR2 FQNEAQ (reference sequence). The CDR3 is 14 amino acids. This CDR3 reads CASRLDILNTEAFF. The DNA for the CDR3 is TGTGCCAGCAGACTCGACATACTGAACACTGAAGCTTTCTTT.

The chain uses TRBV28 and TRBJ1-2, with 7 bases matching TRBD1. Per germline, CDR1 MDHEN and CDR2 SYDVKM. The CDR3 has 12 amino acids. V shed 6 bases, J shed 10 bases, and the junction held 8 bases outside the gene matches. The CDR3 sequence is CASRQGGSYYTF. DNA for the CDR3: TGTGCCAGCAGGCAGGGGGGTTCCTACTACACCTTC.

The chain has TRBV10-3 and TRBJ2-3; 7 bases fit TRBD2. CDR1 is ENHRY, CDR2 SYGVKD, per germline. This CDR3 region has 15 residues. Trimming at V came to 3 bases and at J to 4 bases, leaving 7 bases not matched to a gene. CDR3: CAISDEGGPADTQYF. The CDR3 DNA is TGTGCCATCAGTGACGAGGGAGGGCCTGCAGATACGCAGTATTTT.

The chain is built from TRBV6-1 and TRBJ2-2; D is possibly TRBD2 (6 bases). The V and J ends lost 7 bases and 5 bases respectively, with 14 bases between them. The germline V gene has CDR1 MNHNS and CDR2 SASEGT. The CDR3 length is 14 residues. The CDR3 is CASTRDFRTGELFF. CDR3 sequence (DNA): TGTGCCAGCACCCGGGACTTCCGAACCGGGGAGCTGTTTTTT.

The CDR3 nucleotides are TGTGCCAGCAGGTCGACAGGGGTCTATGAGCAGTTCTTC. This translates into CASRSTGVYEQFF. This chain connects TRBV7-2 to TRBJ2-1; 8 bases agree with TRBD1. CDR1 SGHTA and CDR2 FQGNSA come from the germline V gene. The CDR3 totals 13 residues. The V segment lost 6 bases and the J segment 8 bases; nucleotides outside the gene matches: 6.

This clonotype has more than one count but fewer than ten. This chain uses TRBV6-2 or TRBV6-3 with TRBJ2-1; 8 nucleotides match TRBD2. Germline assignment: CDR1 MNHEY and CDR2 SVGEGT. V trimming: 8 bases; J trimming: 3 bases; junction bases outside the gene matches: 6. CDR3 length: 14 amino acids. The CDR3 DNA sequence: TGTGCCAGCGTGACGACTAGCGACTACAATGAGCAGTTCTTC. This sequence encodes CASVTTSDYNEQFF.

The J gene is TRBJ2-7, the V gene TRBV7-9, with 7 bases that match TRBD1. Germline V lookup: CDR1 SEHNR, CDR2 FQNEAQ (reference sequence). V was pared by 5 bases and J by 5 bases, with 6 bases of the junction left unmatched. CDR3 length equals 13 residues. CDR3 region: CASSKDRVHEQYF. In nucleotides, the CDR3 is TGTGCCAGCAGCAAAGACAGGGTCCACGAGCAGTACTTC.

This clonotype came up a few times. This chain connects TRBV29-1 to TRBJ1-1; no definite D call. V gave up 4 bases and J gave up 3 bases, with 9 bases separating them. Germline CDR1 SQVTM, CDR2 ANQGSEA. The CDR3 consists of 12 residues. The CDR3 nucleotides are TGCAGCGTTGGTTGGCGGCACACTGAAGCTTTCTTT. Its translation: CSVGWRHTEAFF.